This T cell receptor beta chain appears in the sequencing data of a study of human T cells and chemical hapten exposure. Time point given: pre-sensitization, week 0. Indicated treatment: therapeutic diphenylcyclopropenone sensitization with weekly scalp DPC. TCRdb re-called the RACE reads with MiXCR, one entry per CDR3 protein. The sample shows 50,000 to 65,000 distinct CDR3 sequences, 11% of them seen only once. The sample here was whole blood, taken in connection with sensitization to the hapten diphenylcyclopropenone (DPC). This receptor was taken from a woman aged 40-49 years with alopecia areata. Some clones in this sample may be carry-over from other donors' samples.

The CDR3 loop reads CSVEWGPARTF. DNA of the CDR3: TGCAGCGTTGAGTGGGGGCCAGCGCGCACCTTC. The chain joins TRBV29-1 to TRBJ1-2; TRBD1 might be the D (6 bases). V was shortened by 3 bases and J by 13 bases, with 15 bases between the two germline ends. CDR1 and CDR2 from the germline V gene are SQVTM and ANQGSEA. This CDR3 region has 11 residues.